The next 17 T cell receptor beta chains were all read from a single sample in a study of cytomegalovirus exposure and HLA in healthy donors. Only in-frame clones appear in the TCRdb table, and some are missing; sequencing was by immunoSEQ multiplex PCR. The sample comprises roughly 270,000 clones, over 75% of which are singletons, and about 0.85% rests with the top ten. Sequences were obtained from PBMCs. All receptors derive from a woman younger than 30 in good health and CMV-seronegative.

The chain carries TRBV28 and TRBJ1-3; 8 nucleotides match TRBD1. The trim removed 3 bases at V and 7 bases at J, leaving 8 bases unmatched. The germline V gene has CDR1 MDHEN and CDR2 SYDVKM. CDR3 length equals 15 residues. CDR3 loop: CASSFATGARNTIYF. The DNA of the CDR3 is TGTGCCAGCAGTTTCGCGACAGGGGCGAGGAACACCATATATTTT.

The chain combines TRBV25-1 with TRBJ1-2; 7 bases align to TRBD1. Germline loops: CDR1 MGHDK, CDR2 SYGVNS. CDR3 length: 13 residues. V lost 6 bases and J lost 2; bases outside the gene matches: 3. The CDR3 loop reads CASREGQNYGYTF. The CDR3 coding sequence is TGTGCCAGCAGGGAGGGACAGAACTATGGCTACACCTTC.

This chain links TRBV11-2 with TRBJ2-2, with D perhaps matching TRBD1 (6 bases). Germline CDR1 reads SGHAT; CDR2 reads FQNNGV. The CDR3 is 15 residues long. The ends were cut back, 5 bases at V and 6 bases at J, with 16 bases in the middle. The CDR3 spells CASSNEGVVAGELFF. As DNA, the CDR3 is TGTGCCAGCAGCAACGAGGGGGTTGTTGCCGGGGAGCTGTTTTTT.

V gene TRBV7-2 combines with J gene TRBJ2-7, with D unclear. This CDR3 spans 12 amino acids. In germline, CDR1 is SGHTA, CDR2 FQGNSA. The ends were cut back, 1 base at V and 7 bases at J, with 8 bases in the middle. For the CDR3, the DNA is TGTGCCAGCAGCTTAGTTCTAGGAGAGCAGTACTTC. It yields the protein CASSLVLGEQYF.

Worth noting for this clone: The same CDR3 arises from other DNA sequences in this sample as well. The DNA of the CDR3 is TGTGCCAGCAGTTTAACCGGGAGCTCCTACGAGCAGTACTTC. Translation: CASSLTGSSYEQYF. V gene TRBV27 combines with J gene TRBJ2-7; D may be TRBD2 (6 bases). CDR3 length equals 14 residues. Trimming took 2 bases from V and 0 from J, leaving 8 bases between them. CDR1 and CDR2 (germline): MNHEY, SMNVEV (reference sequence).

The V gene is TRBV6-5, the J gene TRBJ2-1; D might be TRBD2 (6 bases). Trimming took 6 bases from V and 4 from J, leaving 16 bases between them. CDR1 MNHEY and CDR2 SVGAGI come from the germline V gene. This CDR3 is 15 amino acids long. The CDR3 spells CASSPGTYTYNEQFF. The CDR3 DNA reads as TGTGCCAGCAGCCCAGGGACTTATACTTACAATGAGCAGTTCTTC.

This clone was counted a few times. This rearrangement joins TRBV10-1 to TRBJ1-6; D possibly corresponds to TRBD1 (5 bases). The germline CDR1 and CDR2 sequences are WNHNN and SYGVQD (reference sequence). V dropped 6 bases and J dropped 5 bases, with 8 bases sitting between them. The CDR3 consists of 13 residues. CDR3 region: CASRQANNSPLHF. Here the CDR3 DNA reads TGCGCCAGCAGACAGGCCAATAATTCACCCCTCCACTTT.

The V and J genes are TRBV19 and TRBJ2-7, with 12 positions matching TRBD2. J lost 2 bases, V lost 6 bases, and 5 bases had no gene match. This CDR3 spans 15 amino acids. CDR1 is LNHDA, CDR2 SQIVND, per germline (reference sequence). Written as DNA, the CDR3 is TGTGCCAGTAGGGAGACTAGCGGGAGTACCTACGAGCAGTACTTC. Translation gives CASRETSGSTYEQYF.

The J gene is TRBJ1-2, the V gene TRBV6-5; D gene uncertain. Trimming shortened V by 0 bases and J by 2 bases, and 7 bases separated the two germline ends. CDR3 length: 14 amino acids. Germline V gives CDR1 MNHEY, CDR2 SVGAGI. For the CDR3, the DNA is TGTGCCAGCAGTTACTCGCAGGTCAACTATGGCTACACCTTC. This encodes CASSYSQVNYGYTF.

This chain uses TRBV4-2 with TRBJ2-1, with 12 positions matching TRBD2. The CDR3 loop spans 17 amino acids. The trim removed 0 bases at V and 7 bases at J, leaving 7 bases unmatched. Looked up from germline, CDR1 is LGHNA and CDR2 is YNFKEQ. The CDR3 is CASSQDALTSGSNEQFF. The CDR3 coding sequence is TGTGCCAGCAGCCAAGATGCCCTGACTAGCGGGAGTAATGAGCAGTTCTTC.

V usage is TRBV28 and J usage is TRBJ2-7; D might be TRBD1 (5 bases). The CDR3 length is 12 residues. Trimming removed 4 bases at V and 9 bases at J, with 13 bases between. Per germline, CDR1 MDHEN and CDR2 SYDVKM. The CDR3 coding sequence is TGTGCCAGCAGTTATGGGGCAGTTGGGCAGTACTTC. Translating it yields CASSYGAVGQYF. The full variable domain, in which reference TRBV28 and TRBJ2-7 provide the parts outside the CDR3, is DVKVTQSSRYLVKRTGEKVFLECVQDMDHENMFWYRQDPGLGLRLIYFSYDVKMKEKGDIPEGYSVSREKKERFSLILESASTNQTSMYLCASSYGAVGQYFGPGTRLTVT.

Only a few counts were recorded for this clone. V usage is TRBV5-5 and J usage is TRBJ2-7, with TRBD2 identical over 7 bases. Germline loops: CDR1 SGHKS, CDR2 YYEKEE (reference sequence). Trimming at V came to 0 bases and at J to 1 base, leaving 4 bases not matched to a gene. This CDR3 region has 15 residues. In DNA form, the CDR3 reads TGTGCCAGCAGCTTGGCGGGTAGCGGGTCCTACGAGCAGTACTTC. Amino acids: CASSLAGSGSYEQYF. Drawing the rest from reference TRBV5-5 and TRBJ2-7, the complete variable domain is DAGVTQSPTHLIKTRGQQVTLRCSPISGHKSVSWYQQVLGQGPQFIFQYYEKEERGRGNFPDRFSARQFPNYSSELNVNALLLGDSALYLCASSLAGSGSYEQYFGPGTRLTVT.

The V and J genes are TRBV7-2 and TRBJ2-1, with TRBD2 matching over 14 bases. Germline V CDR1 and CDR2: SGHTA, FQGNSA. This CDR3 contains 18 residues. The V segment lost 1 base and the J segment 8 bases; nucleotides outside the gene matches: 10. The CDR3 region is CASSLVRSGLAGDHEQFF. The CDR3 region has the DNA TGTGCCAGCAGCTTAGTTCGGTCGGGACTAGCGGGAGATCATGAGCAGTTCTTC.

The chain couples TRBV6-5 to TRBJ2-1; 7 bases match TRBD1. Trimming removed 0 bases from V and 9 bases from J; junction bases left unmatched: 11. Germline assignment: CDR1 MNHEY and CDR2 SVGAGI. The CDR3 runs 16 residues. CDR3 in amino acids: CASSYSSRGRGSEQFF. CDR3 coding DNA: TGTGCCAGCAGTTACTCCTCCAGGGGCAGGGGGAGTGAGCAGTTCTTC.

This clone was counted between two and nine times. The CDR3 DNA sequence: TGTGCCAGCAGTAAACAGGGAGGGGATTCACCCCTCCACTTT. Encoded protein: CASSKQGGDSPLHF. The V gene is TRBV6-1, the J gene TRBJ1-6, with D possibly TRBD1 on 6 matching bases. This CDR3 has 14 residues. V was shortened by 5 bases and J by 8 bases, with 13 bases between the two germline ends. From germline, CDR1 is MNHNS and CDR2 SASEGT.

The rearrangement uses TRBV6-1 and TRBJ2-5, with TRBD2 matching over 7 bases. The CDR3 has 14 residues. Germline V CDR1 and CDR2: MNHNS, SASEGT. With V trimmed by 5 bases and J by 4 bases, 7 bases remained unmatched. This CDR3 is CASSRTRGRETQYF. In nucleotides, the CDR3 is TGTGCCAGCAGTCGGACTAGGGGCAGAGAGACCCAGTACTTC.

The gene calls are TRBV27 and TRBJ2-1; no firm D call. CDR1 is MNHEY and CDR2 is SMNVEV in the germline V gene (reference sequence). V was pared by 0 bases and J by 0 bases, with 6 bases between. This CDR3 has 15 residues. The CDR3 bases are TGTGCCAGCAGTTTATCATCTCCCTCCTACAATGAGCAGTTCTTC. Protein sequence: CASSLSSPSYNEQFF.